The clone carrying this T cell receptor beta chain was seen at least ten times. The sample belongs to a study of blood T cell repertoires in COVID-19. Study-wide background: Acute-phase and convalescent COVID-19 samples originated in the United States, Italy and Spain. T cells, B-cell-depleted T cells, or PBMCs supplied cDNA or gDNA.

The CDR3 length is 13 residues. CDR1 is SGHNT and CDR2 is YYREEE in the germline V gene (reference sequence). With 4 bases clipped from V and 5 bases from J, the junction kept 3 bases outside the gene matches. Authors' analysis steps: Amplification of reference gene primers provided the estimated nucleated cell counts. The method was immunoSEQ multiplex PCR; TCRdb's version includes in-frame clones alone and lacks a portion of them. V and J calls and clone size are given by that table; D and trimming were obtained from the DNA. The repertoire consists of almost 95,000 clones, with roughly 87% occurring once and the leading ten covering 18%. Seattle enrolled patients during active infection and tracked them longitudinally.

Sequenced sample: peripheral blood. V gene TRBV5-4 combines with J gene TRBJ2-7, with 10 positions matching TRBD1. The sequence derives from a woman aged 60-70 years with COVID-19, enrolled during active disease. The DNA for the CDR3 is TGTGCCAGCAGCAGACAGGGGGCCGACGAGCAGTACTTC. Translating gives CASSRQGADEQYF.